This T cell receptor beta chain was observed in a study of T cells in Graves' hyperthyroidism and ophthalmopathy. General study points: Prediction of ophthalmopathy progression came a median 6.5 months pre-onset. Most thyroid-expanded clonotypes above 0.001 were also found in blood.

The sample holds many counts of this clonotype. Its antigen is not identified. The CDR3 has 14 amino acids. The germline gives CDR1 SGHRS, CDR2 YFSETQ. The V gene end was trimmed by 3 bases and the J gene end by 1 base; junction bases not matched to a gene: 1. Clinical Activity Scores of at least 3, NOSPECS grades of at least 4 and durations under 3 months characterized ophthalmopathy patients. Lactation, pregnancy, other autoimmune disease or uncontrolled infection led to exclusion of patients. The source material, RNA transcripts, was used to amplify TCR beta CDR3 regions. A set of HTBI primers served as the primers for a first-round RT-PCR of the TCR CDR3. TCRdb ran MiXCR on the multiplex PCR reads and lists one entry per CDR3 protein. The sample holds approximately 600,000 distinct CDR3 sequences; around 21% are singletons and the top ten take roughly a third.

The receptor was isolated from a man aged 25-45 years with Graves' ophthalmopathy. The gene calls are TRBV5-1 and TRBJ1-1, with TRBD1 matching over 9 bases. The sequencing input was blood. The CDR3 bases are TGCGCCAGCAGCTGGGACAGGGCGAACACTGAAGCTTTCTTT. Its protein is CASSWDRANTEAFF. The whole variable domain, remainder taken from reference TRBV5-1 and TRBJ1-1, is KAGVTQTPRYLIKTRGQQVTLSCSPISGHRSVSWYQQTPGQGLQFLFEYFSETQRNKGNFPGRFSGRQFSNSRSEMNVSTLELGDSALYLCASSWDRANTEAFFGQGTRLTVV.